These 21 T cell receptor beta chains were sequenced from one sample in a study of blood T cell repertoires in COVID-19. The data were produced by immunoSEQ multiplex PCR, yet TCRdb's version contains in-frame clones alone and is incomplete. This sample has 84,000 or so clones; around four fifths occur once, and the top ten carry approximately 34%. Sequencing was done on a sample of peripheral blood. The receptor set was obtained from a man aged 60 to 75 with COVID-19, enrolled during active disease.

J is TRBJ2-4 and V is TRBV3-1 (or the pseudogene TRBV3-2); D perhaps matches TRBD2 (7 bases). Germline V gene data show CDR1 as LGHDT and CDR2 as YNNKEL (reference sequence). The CDR3 has 13 residues. The V end was cut by 4 bases, the J end by 7 bases, with 11 bases between. CDR3 bases: TGTGCCAGCAGCCTCCGGGGGGCGAACATTCAGTACTTC. Translating it yields CASSLRGANIQYF.

The chain couples TRBV9 to TRBJ2-1, with 8 bases matching TRBD2. V shed 0 bases and J 8 bases; nucleotides not matched to a gene: 7. Germline V gives CDR1 SGDLS, CDR2 YYNGEE. This CDR3 is built from 15 residues. The CDR3 nucleotides read TGTGCCAGCAGCGTAGCGGGGGGGCCTGTGGATGAGCAGTTCTTC. Protein: CASSVAGGPVDEQFF.

The J gene is TRBJ1-2, the V gene TRBV19; 7 bases fit TRBD1. V was clipped by 6 bases and J by 4 bases; unmatched bases: 5. This CDR3 region has 13 residues. Germline CDR1 LNHDA, CDR2 SQIVND (reference sequence). The CDR3 coding sequence is TGTGCCAGTAGAAGGGACAGACTCTATGGCTACACCTTC. This translates into CASRRDRLYGYTF.

This clone was observed once. The CDR3 loop reads CASGGNPGANVLTF. DNA of the CDR3: TGTGCCAGCGGCGGTAATCCGGGGGCCAACGTCCTGACTTTC. This chain uses TRBV9 with TRBJ2-6; D remains ambiguous. The V end lost 7 bases, the J end lost 4 bases, and 12 bases lay between the germline ends. The CDR3 covers 14 residues. The germline CDR1 and CDR2 sequences are SGDLS and YYNGEE.

The chain employs TRBV6-5 and TRBJ1-4, with D possibly matching TRBD1 (6 bases). The CDR3 extends over 14 amino acids. CDR1 is MNHEY, CDR2 SVGAGI, per germline. Trimming took off 7 bases at V and 10 bases at J, with 19 bases between the two ends. The CDR3 region is CASIEQGSSLKLFF. For the CDR3, the DNA is TGTGCCAGCATCGAACAGGGTAGTTCATTAAAACTGTTTTTT.

This clone was seen only a few times. The rearrangement links TRBV12-3 or TRBV12-4 to TRBJ2-6; no firm D call. The CDR3 is 13 residues long. Between the trimmed V and J ends, which lost 3 bases and 3 bases, there was a span of 3 bases. The CDR3 sequence is CASSFSGANVLTF. CDR3 DNA: TGTGCCAGCAGTTTCAGTGGGGCCAACGTCCTGACTTTC.

The CDR3 is CASNPTRDTGELFF. CDR3 sequence (DNA): TGTGCCAGTAACCCTACCCGAGACACCGGGGAGCTGTTTTTT. The V and J genes are TRBV19 and TRBJ2-2; D unresolved. Germline lookup yields CDR1 LNHDA and CDR2 SQIVND (reference sequence). V was trimmed by 7 bases and J by 3 bases, leaving 12 bases between them. The CDR3 sequence is 14 residues long.

The chain joins TRBV6-5 to TRBJ1-5; D is unclear. V lost 7 bases to trimming and J lost 3 bases, with 10 bases between them. The germline CDR1 and CDR2 sequences are MNHEY and SVGAGI. The CDR3 runs to 13 residues. CDR3 residues: CASTRVVNQPQHF. In DNA, the CDR3 is TGTGCCAGCACCCGAGTCGTCAATCAGCCCCAGCATTTT.

This rearrangement joins TRBV19 to TRBJ1-2; a weak D match, TRBD1 (5 bases). CDR1 is LNHDA, CDR2 SQIVND, per germline (reference sequence). The CDR3 is made up of 15 amino acids. Trimming took 0 bases from V and 7 from J, leaving 15 bases between them. This chain's CDR3 is CASSIDWAGKIGYTF. For the CDR3, the DNA is TGTGCCAGTAGTATAGATTGGGCAGGGAAGATTGGCTACACCTTC.

The V call is TRBV20-1, the J call TRBJ1-1; D perhaps matches TRBD1 (6 bases). Germline CDR1 and CDR2: DFQATT and SNEGSKA (reference sequence). Trimming removed 4 bases at V and 8 bases at J, with 11 bases between. The CDR3 sequence is 11 residues long. The CDR3 sequence is CSAKQGVEAFF. Written as DNA, the CDR3 is TGCAGTGCTAAACAGGGCGTAGAAGCTTTCTTT.

The rearrangement uses TRBV6-5 and TRBJ2-3; TRBD2 matches 10 bases. The germline gives CDR1 MNHEY, CDR2 SVGAGI. This CDR3 is built from 14 residues. Trimming took 6 bases from V and 0 from J; bases not matched to a gene: 0. The CDR3 sequence is CASRTSGSTDTQYF. DNA of the CDR3: TGTGCCAGCAGGACTAGCGGGAGCACAGATACGCAGTATTTT.

This chain connects TRBV19 to TRBJ1-5, with D possibly being TRBD1 (6 bases). The CDR3 has 12 amino acids. Germline V lookup: CDR1 LNHDA, CDR2 SQIVND (reference sequence). Trimming shortened V by 6 bases and J by 8 bases, and 11 bases separated the two germline ends. CDR3 sequence: CASSQQGKPQHF. DNA for the CDR3: TGTGCCAGTAGCCAGCAGGGGAAGCCCCAGCATTTT.

The chain links TRBV3-1 (or the pseudogene TRBV3-2) to TRBJ1-1; no clear D. V shed 2 bases and J shed 12 bases, with 16 bases lying between them. Germline V CDR1 and CDR2: LGHDT, YNNKEL (reference sequence). This CDR3 is built from 13 residues. The CDR3 DNA follows: TGTGCCAGCAGCCAAAAGCCGGGTGCTCCAACTTTCTTT. Its protein is CASSQKPGAPTFF.

This chain uses TRBV15 with TRBJ2-1; 8 nucleotides align to TRBD2. Trimming took 0 bases from V and 6 from J; bases not matched to a gene: 4. Germline lookup yields CDR1 LNHNV and CDR2 YYDKDF (reference sequence). There are 15 residues in the CDR3. In DNA form, the CDR3 reads TGTGCCACCAGCAGAGACCGGACTAGCAGCAATGAGCAGTTCTTC. This sequence encodes CATSRDRTSSNEQFF.

This chain connects TRBV7-6 to TRBJ2-7, with 7 bases matching TRBD2. The trim removed 0 bases at V and 4 bases at J, leaving 3 bases unmatched. The CDR3 has 14 amino acids. Germline lookup yields CDR1 SGHVS and CDR2 FNYEAQ. CDR3 DNA: TGTGCCAGCAGCTTAGCGTGGGAGGGATACGAGCAGTACTTC. This sequence encodes CASSLAWEGYEQYF.

The genes are TRBV7-2 and TRBJ2-2; 8 nucleotides agree with TRBD2. Germline CDR1 reads SGHTA; CDR2 reads FQGNSA. Trimming removed 5 bases from V and 4 bases from J; junction bases left unmatched: 6. CDR3 length: 15 residues. CDR3 DNA sequence: TGTGCCAGCAGCCCTCCGGGAGGGGTCACCGGGGAGCTGTTTTTT. Its translation is CASSPPGGVTGELFF.

This rearrangement joins TRBV15 to TRBJ1-3; 8 bases are a match to TRBD1. Germline CDR1 LNHNV, CDR2 YYDKDF (reference sequence). V was pared by 3 bases and J by 4 bases, with 8 bases of the junction left unmatched. This CDR3 spans 16 amino acids. CDR3 in amino acids: CATSSGRQGTGNTIYF. The CDR3 region has the DNA TGTGCCACCAGCAGTGGGCGACAGGGGACAGGAAACACCATATATTTT.

The chain has TRBV19 and TRBJ2-5, with 7 bases matching TRBD1. Trimming took 6 bases from V and 4 from J; bases not matched to a gene: 5. Germline V gene data show CDR1 as LNHDA and CDR2 as SQIVND (reference sequence). The CDR3 extends over 13 amino acids. The DNA of the CDR3 is TGTGCCAGTAGCGGTGACAGGGCAGAGACCCAGTACTTC. It is translated as CASSGDRAETQYF.

The chain is built from TRBV7-2 and TRBJ2-3; weak D call: TRBD2 (7 bases). Trimming removed 4 bases from V and 7 bases from J, with 21 bases in between. The CDR3 spans 16 residues. Germline V gives CDR1 SGHTA, CDR2 FQGNSA. The CDR3 region is CASSSPGGAGINTQYF. For the CDR3, the DNA is TGTGCCAGCAGCTCCCCGGGGGGCGCGGGCATAAATACGCAGTATTTT.

The chain couples TRBV3-1 (or the pseudogene TRBV3-2) to TRBJ2-5; TRBD2 matches 12 bases. This CDR3 spans 17 amino acids. The ends lost 4 bases at V and 0 bases at J; junction bases unmatched: 6. CDR1 is LGHDT and CDR2 is YNNKEL in the germline V gene (reference sequence). CDR3 protein: CASSPRTSGTDQETQYF. The DNA for the CDR3 is TGTGCCAGCAGCCCCCGGACTAGCGGGACGGACCAAGAGACCCAGTACTTC.

V is TRBV5-4 and J is TRBJ2-3; unclear D gene. The V end lost 3 bases, the J end lost 5 bases, and 13 bases lay between the germline ends. This CDR3 spans 14 amino acids. Germline CDR1 is SGHNT and CDR2 is YYREEE (reference sequence). CDR3 bases: TGTGCCAGCAGCTCCGGGTCAAGTCAAGATACGCAGTATTTT. Its translation is CASSSGSSQDTQYF.